This T cell receptor (beta chain) was sequenced for a study of blood T cell repertoires in COVID-19. Overall study context: COVID-19 samples from acute and convalescent phases originated in the United States, Italy and Spain. Sources were T cells, B-cell-depleted T cells, or PBMCs; the material itself was cDNA or gDNA.

Symptom resolution, clearance, or two negative PCRs marked donors in Cohort 3 as recovered. CDR1 is SQVTM and CDR2 is ANQGSEA in the germline V gene. This CDR3 spans 13 amino acids. Authors' analysis steps: It was from reference gene primer amplification that nucleated cell counts were estimated. Produced via immunoSEQ multiplex PCR; TCRdb's table is partial and in-frame only. V and J calls and clone size come straight from that table; D and trimming were deduced from the DNA. The table has some 130,000 clones, less than 90% seen once; the top ten hold about 20%. As regards this clone: Compared with germline, one end of the junction differs, possibly owing to a read error.

Sequencing was carried out using PBMCs or T cells enriched from blood (not recorded which). The source of this sequence is a man younger than 40 who had recovered from COVID-19. This chain uses TRBV29-1 with TRBJ1-2; possibly TRBD1 for D (5 bases). CDR3 sequence reads: CNVASGMDYGYTF. Here the CDR3 DNA reads TGCAACGTTGCATCAGGGATGGACTATGGCTACACCTTC.